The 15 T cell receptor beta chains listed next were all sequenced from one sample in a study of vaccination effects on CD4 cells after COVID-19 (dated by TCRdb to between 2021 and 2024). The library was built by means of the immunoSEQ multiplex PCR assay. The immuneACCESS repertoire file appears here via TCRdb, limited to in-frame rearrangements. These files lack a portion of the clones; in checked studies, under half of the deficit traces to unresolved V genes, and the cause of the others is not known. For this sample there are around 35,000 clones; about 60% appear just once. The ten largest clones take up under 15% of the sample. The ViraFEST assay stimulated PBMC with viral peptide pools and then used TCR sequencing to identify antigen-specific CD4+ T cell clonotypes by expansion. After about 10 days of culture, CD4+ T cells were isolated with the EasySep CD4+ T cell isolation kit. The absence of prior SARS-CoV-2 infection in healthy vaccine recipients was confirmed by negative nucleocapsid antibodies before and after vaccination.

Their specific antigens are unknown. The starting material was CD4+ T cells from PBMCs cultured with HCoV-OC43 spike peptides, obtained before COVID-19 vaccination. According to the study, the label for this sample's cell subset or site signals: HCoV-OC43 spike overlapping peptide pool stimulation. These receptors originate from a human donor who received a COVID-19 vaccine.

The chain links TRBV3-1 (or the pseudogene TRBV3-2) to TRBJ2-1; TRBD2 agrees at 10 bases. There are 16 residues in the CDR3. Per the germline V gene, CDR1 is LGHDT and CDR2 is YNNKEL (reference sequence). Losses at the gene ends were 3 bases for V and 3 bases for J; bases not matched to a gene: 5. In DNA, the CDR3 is TGTGCCAGCAGCCAGGAACTAGCGGGGTACTACAATGAGCAGTTCTTC. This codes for CASSQELAGYYNEQFF.

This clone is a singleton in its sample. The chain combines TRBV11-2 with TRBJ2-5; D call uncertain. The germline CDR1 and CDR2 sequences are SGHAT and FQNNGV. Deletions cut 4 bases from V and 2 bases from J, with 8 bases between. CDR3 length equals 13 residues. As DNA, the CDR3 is TGTGCCAGCAGCTACGGAAAGCAAGAGACCCAGTACTTC. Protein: CASSYGKQETQYF.

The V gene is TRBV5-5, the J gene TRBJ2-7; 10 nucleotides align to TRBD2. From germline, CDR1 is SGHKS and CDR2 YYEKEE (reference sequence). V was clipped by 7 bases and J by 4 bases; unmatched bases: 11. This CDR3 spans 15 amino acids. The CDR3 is CASAIGGLASYEQYF. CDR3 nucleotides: TGTGCCAGCGCGATTGGGGGACTAGCGTCTTACGAGCAGTACTTC.

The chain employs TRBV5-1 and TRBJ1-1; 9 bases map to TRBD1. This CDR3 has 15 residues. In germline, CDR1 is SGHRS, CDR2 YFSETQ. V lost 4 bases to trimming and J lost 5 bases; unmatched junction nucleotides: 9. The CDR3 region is CASSPEGQGRTEAFF. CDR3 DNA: TGCGCCAGCAGCCCTGAAGGACAGGGGAGGACTGAAGCTTTCTTT.

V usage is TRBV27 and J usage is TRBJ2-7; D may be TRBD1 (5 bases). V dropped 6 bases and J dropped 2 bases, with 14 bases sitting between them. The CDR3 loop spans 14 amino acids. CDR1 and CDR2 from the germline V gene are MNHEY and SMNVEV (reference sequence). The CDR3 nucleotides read TGTGCCAGCAGCCCAGCTCCAGGGACCTACGAGCAGTACTTC. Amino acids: CASSPAPGTYEQYF.

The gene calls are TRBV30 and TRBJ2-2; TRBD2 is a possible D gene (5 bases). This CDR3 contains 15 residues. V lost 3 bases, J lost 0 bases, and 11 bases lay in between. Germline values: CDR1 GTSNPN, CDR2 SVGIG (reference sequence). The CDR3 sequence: CAWSALGANTGELFF. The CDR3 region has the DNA TGTGCCTGGAGCGCTCTCGGGGCGAACACCGGGGAGCTGTTTTTT.

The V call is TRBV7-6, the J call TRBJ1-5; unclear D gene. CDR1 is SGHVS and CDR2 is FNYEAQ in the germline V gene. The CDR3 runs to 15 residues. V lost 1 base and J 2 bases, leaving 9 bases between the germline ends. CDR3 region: CASSLGQSGNQPQHF. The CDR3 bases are TGTGCCAGCAGCTTAGGGCAGTCTGGCAATCAGCCCCAGCATTTT. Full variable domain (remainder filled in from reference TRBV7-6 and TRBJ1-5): GAGVSQSPRYKVTKRGQDVALRCDPISGHVSLYWYRQALGQGPEFLTYFNYEAQQDKSGLPNDRFSAERPEGSISTLTIQRTEQRDSAMYRCASSLGQSGNQPQHFGDGTRLSIL.

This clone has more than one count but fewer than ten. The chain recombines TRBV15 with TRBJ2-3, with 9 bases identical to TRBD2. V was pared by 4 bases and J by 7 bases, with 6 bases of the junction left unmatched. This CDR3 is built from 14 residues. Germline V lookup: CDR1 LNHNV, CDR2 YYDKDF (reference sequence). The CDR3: CATSTLAGFHTQYF. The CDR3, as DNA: TGTGCCACCAGCACGCTAGCGGGATTCCATACGCAGTATTTT. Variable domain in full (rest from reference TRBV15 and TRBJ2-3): DAMVIQNPRYQVTQFGKPVTLSCSQTLNHNVMYWYQQKSSQAPKLLFHYYDKDFNNEADTPDNFQSRRPNTSFCFLDIRSPGLGDTAMYLCATSTLAGFHTQYFGPGTRLTVL.

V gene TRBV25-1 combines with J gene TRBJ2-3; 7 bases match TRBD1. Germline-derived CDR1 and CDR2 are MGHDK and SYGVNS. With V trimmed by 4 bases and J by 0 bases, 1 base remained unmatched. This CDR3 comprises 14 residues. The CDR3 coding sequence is TGTGCCAGCAGTGTGACAGGGAGCACAGATACGCAGTATTTT. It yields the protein CASSVTGSTDTQYF. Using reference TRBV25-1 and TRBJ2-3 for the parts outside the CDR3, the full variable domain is EADIYQTPRYLVIGTGKKITLECSQTMGHDKMYWYQQDPGMELHLIHYSYGVNSTEKGDLSSESTVSRIRTEHFPLTLESARPSHTSQYLCASSVTGSTDTQYFGPGTRLTVL.

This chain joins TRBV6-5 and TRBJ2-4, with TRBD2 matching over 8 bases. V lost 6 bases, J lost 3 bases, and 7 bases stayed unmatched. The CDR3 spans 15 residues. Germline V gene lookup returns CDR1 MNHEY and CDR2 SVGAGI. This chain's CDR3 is CASRPLAVNKNIQYF. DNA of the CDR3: TGTGCCAGCAGGCCACTAGCGGTTAACAAAAACATTCAGTACTTC.

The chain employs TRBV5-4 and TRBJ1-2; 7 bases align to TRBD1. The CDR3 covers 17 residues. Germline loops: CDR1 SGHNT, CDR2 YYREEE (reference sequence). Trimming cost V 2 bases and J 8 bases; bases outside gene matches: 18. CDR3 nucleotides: TGTGCCAGCAGCTTCCGACAGGGCATTGGTGGCATTGGCGGCTACACCTTC. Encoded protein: CASSFRQGIGGIGGYTF.

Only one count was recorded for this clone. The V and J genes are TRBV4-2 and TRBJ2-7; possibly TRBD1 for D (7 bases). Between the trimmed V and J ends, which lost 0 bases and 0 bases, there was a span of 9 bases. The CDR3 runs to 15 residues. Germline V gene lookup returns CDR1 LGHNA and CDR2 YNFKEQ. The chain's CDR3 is CASSQERDSSYEQYF. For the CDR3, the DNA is TGTGCCAGCAGCCAAGAGCGGGACAGCTCCTACGAGCAGTACTTC.

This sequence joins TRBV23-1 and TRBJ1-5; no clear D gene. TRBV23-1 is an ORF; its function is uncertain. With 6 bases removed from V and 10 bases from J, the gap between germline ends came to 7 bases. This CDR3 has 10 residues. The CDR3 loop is CASRLPPQHF. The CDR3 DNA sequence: TGCGCCAGCAGACTCCCACCCCAGCATTTT.

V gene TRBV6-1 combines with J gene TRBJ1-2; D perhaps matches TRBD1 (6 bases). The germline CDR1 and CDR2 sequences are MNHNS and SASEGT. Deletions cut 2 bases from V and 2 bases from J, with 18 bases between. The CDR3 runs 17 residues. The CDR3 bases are TGTGCCAGCAGTGAACTGGGACAACTCGGGAACAACTATGGCTACACCTTC. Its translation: CASSELGQLGNNYGYTF.

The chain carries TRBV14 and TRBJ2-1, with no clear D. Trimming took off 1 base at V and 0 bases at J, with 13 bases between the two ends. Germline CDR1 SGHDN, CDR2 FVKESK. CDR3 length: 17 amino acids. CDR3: CASSQASLRSSYNEQFF. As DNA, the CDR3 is TGTGCCAGCAGCCAAGCTAGTCTCCGATCCTCCTACAATGAGCAGTTCTTC.